Presented here are 20 T cell receptor beta chains from one specimen sequenced in a study of shared clonotypes between healthy human individuals. Sequencing was performed with immunoSEQ multiplex PCR; in TCRdb, only in-frame clones are kept and a portion is missing. The table lists 1.5 million to 2.5 million clones, about 95% of them singletons. The naive CD8 subset, CD45RO-negative cells positively selected for CCR7, excluded terminally differentiated effector memory CD45RA+ cells. What was sequenced was naive CD8+ T cells sorted from blood. These receptors were taken from a man between 18 and 35 years old in good health.

This rearrangement joins TRBV5-1 to TRBJ1-1; D not certain. Trimming took off 5 bases at V and 0 bases at J, with 14 bases between the two ends. The length of the CDR3 is 15 residues. The germline V gene has CDR1 SGHRS and CDR2 YFSETQ. The CDR3 bases are TGCGCCAGCAGGGCATGGGCTACCATGAACACTGAAGCTTTCTTT. Encoded protein: CASRAWATMNTEAFF.

The chain couples TRBV5-5 to TRBJ2-7, with D tentatively TRBD2 (6 bases). This CDR3 spans 15 amino acids. V lost 0 bases, J lost 3 bases, and 13 bases lay in between. The germline V gene encodes CDR1 SGHKS and CDR2 YYEKEE (reference sequence). The CDR3 region is CASSLDWAGFYEQYF. CDR3 DNA sequence: TGTGCCAGCAGCTTGGATTGGGCGGGATTCTACGAGCAGTACTTC.

This chain connects TRBV15 to TRBJ2-7; 9 nucleotides align to TRBD2. The trim removed 8 bases at V and 1 base at J, leaving 6 bases unmatched. CDR1 is LNHNV and CDR2 is YYDKDF in the germline V gene (reference sequence). This CDR3 is 14 amino acids long. Here the CDR3 reads CATGPSGMSYEQYF. The CDR3 DNA reads as TGTGCCACCGGGCCTAGCGGGATGTCCTACGAGCAGTACTTC.

This sequence joins TRBV5-1 and TRBJ1-6; 7 bases agree with TRBD1. The CDR3 is 13 residues long. Per germline, CDR1 SGHRS and CDR2 YFSETQ. The trim removed 4 bases at V and 8 bases at J, leaving 3 bases unmatched. Here the CDR3 DNA reads TGCGCCAGCAGCCTAGGGACAGATTCACCCCTCCACTTT. As protein: CASSLGTDSPLHF.

V gene TRBV30 combines with J gene TRBJ2-7; D is ambiguous. The V gene lost 8 bases and the J gene lost 2 bases, with 10 bases spanning the gap. The CDR3 extends over 11 amino acids. Germline-derived CDR1 and CDR2 are GTSNPN and SVGIG (reference sequence). CDR3 in DNA: TGTGCCGGCCTTGGGGCCTACGAGCAGTACTTC. Amino acids: CAGLGAYEQYF.

Note on this clone: The same CDR3 also results from other DNA sequences found in this sample. The rearrangement joins TRBV6-1 to TRBJ1-1; no definite D call. Per the germline V gene, CDR1 is MNHNS and CDR2 is SASEGT. V was trimmed by 3 bases and J by 2 bases, leaving 7 bases between them. The CDR3 extends over 13 amino acids. For the CDR3, the DNA is TGTGCCAGCAGTGATTCGGGTAACACTGAAGCTTTCTTT. This sequence encodes CASSDSGNTEAFF.

V usage is TRBV10-1 and J usage is TRBJ2-7, with 8 positions matching TRBD2. The germline CDR1 and CDR2 sequences are WNHNN and SYGVQD (reference sequence). The CDR3 extends over 14 amino acids. With 7 bases clipped from V and 5 bases from J, the junction kept 10 bases outside the gene matches. The CDR3, as DNA: TGCGCCAGCACGAAAAGCGGGAGTCGGAACGAGCAGTACTTC. It translates to CASTKSGSRNEQYF.

This clone came up once. V and J are TRBV5-4 and TRBJ1-2; D uncertain. There are 15 residues in the CDR3. In germline, CDR1 is SGHNT, CDR2 YYREEE (reference sequence). V was trimmed by 2 bases and J by 0 bases, leaving 11 bases between them. The CDR3 bases are TGTGCCAGCAGCTTTGGCGGCGGAGCTAACTATGGCTACACCTTC. It yields the protein CASSFGGGANYGYTF.

The rearrangement uses TRBV27 and TRBJ2-7; the match to TRBD2 covers 11 bases. The CDR3 is 15 residues long. Germline V gene sequence: CDR1 MNHEY, CDR2 SMNVEV (reference sequence). Trimming took 7 bases from V and 6 from J; bases not matched to a gene: 11. The CDR3 region has the DNA TGTGCCAGCACCCAACTAGCGGGAGCGCCAGGCGAGCAGTACTTC. Translated, it gives CASTQLAGAPGEQYF.

The chain recombines TRBV5-1 with TRBJ2-7, with TRBD2 matching 7 bases. J lost 5 bases, V lost 4 bases, and 9 bases had no gene match. CDR3 length: 14 amino acids. Germline values: CDR1 SGHRS, CDR2 YFSETQ. The CDR3 region has the DNA TGCGCCAGCAGCCCTACGCGGGGGTCCAACGAGCAGTACTTC. Translating it yields CASSPTRGSNEQYF.

The V and J genes are TRBV11-2 and TRBJ2-7; a weak D match, TRBD2 (5 bases). The CDR3 is 13 amino acids. Trimming left V 5 bases short and J 3 bases short, with 11 bases between. Looked up from germline, CDR1 is SGHAT and CDR2 is FQNNGV. CDR3 sequence reads: CASSPPGNYEQYF. The CDR3, as DNA: TGTGCCAGCAGCCCACCGGGGAACTACGAGCAGTACTTC. The entire variable domain, with the rest obtained from reference TRBV11-2 and TRBJ2-7, is as follows: EAGVAQSPRYKIIEKRQSVAFWCNPISGHATLYWYQQILGQGPKLLIQFQNNGVVDDSQLPKDRFSAERLKGVDSTLKIQPAKLEDSAVYLCASSPPGNYEQYFGPGTRLTVT.

The chain couples TRBV4-1 to TRBJ2-7, with TRBD1 matching 10 bases. Per germline, CDR1 MGHRA and CDR2 YSYEKL. CDR3 length: 16 amino acids. V gave up 3 bases and J gave up 3 bases; unmatched junction bases: 8. The CDR3 bases are TGCGCCAGCAGCCATAAACCGGGACAGGGGATCTACGAGCAGTACTTC. Its protein product is CASSHKPGQGIYEQYF.

The J gene is TRBJ1-5, the V gene TRBV27; TRBD1 agrees at 7 bases. CDR3 length equals 14 residues. Germline CDR1 reads MNHEY; CDR2 reads SMNVEV (reference sequence). J gave up 0 bases and V 9 bases, and 5 bases lay outside the gene matches. CDR3 in DNA: TGTGCCAGTGGACAGGAGTATAGCAATCAGCCCCAGCATTTT. Protein: CASGQEYSNQPQHF.

Comment on this clone: In the same sample, other DNA sequences code for this CDR3. This rearrangement joins TRBV9 to TRBJ2-7; the D is unclear. This CDR3 region has 13 residues. With 0 bases removed from V and 2 bases from J, the gap between germline ends came to 6 bases. Per germline, CDR1 SGDLS and CDR2 YYNGEE. CDR3 sequence reads: CASSVGMAYEQYF. The DNA for the CDR3 is TGTGCCAGCAGCGTAGGGATGGCCTACGAGCAGTACTTC.

This clone was observed once. The CDR3 protein is CASSPPGPTDTQYF. In DNA form, the CDR3 reads TGTGCCAGCAGCCCCCCGGGACCCACAGATACGCAGTATTTT. The rearrangement uses TRBV7-9 and TRBJ2-3, with D perhaps being TRBD1 or TRBD2 (5 bases each). Germline V gene data show CDR1 as SEHNR and CDR2 as FQNEAQ (reference sequence). V shed 5 bases and J shed 2 bases, with 11 bases lying between them. The CDR3 consists of 14 residues.

V and J are TRBV5-1 and TRBJ1-2, with D maybe TRBD1 (5 bases). Germline V gives CDR1 SGHRS, CDR2 YFSETQ. The CDR3 extends over 13 amino acids. V lost 0 bases, J lost 6 bases, and 9 bases lay in between. This CDR3 is CASSLVGADGYTF. The CDR3 nucleotides are TGCGCCAGCAGCTTGGTCGGGGCGGATGGCTACACCTTC.

The chain is built from TRBV4-3 and TRBJ1-1; D is unclear. In germline, CDR1 is LGHNA, CDR2 YSLEER. V was shortened by 0 bases and J by 4 bases, with 27 bases between the two germline ends. This CDR3 contains 20 residues. The CDR3 reads CASSQEFWQDLSPLGTEAFF. The CDR3, as DNA: TGCGCCAGCAGCCAAGAATTTTGGCAGGATCTCTCCCCCCTCGGCACTGAAGCTTTCTTT.

For this clone: The sample carries other DNA sequences with the same CDR3. The CDR3 is CAWSTGVEAFF. DNA for the CDR3: TGTGCCTGGAGTACCGGAGTTGAAGCTTTCTTT. The gene calls are TRBV30 and TRBJ1-1; D not resolved. Germline assignment: CDR1 GTSNPN and CDR2 SVGIG (reference sequence). The CDR3 has 11 amino acids. Between the trimmed V and J ends, which lost 2 bases and 7 bases, there was a span of 8 bases. Full variable domain (outside the CDR3, taken from reference TRBV30 and TRBJ1-1): SQTIHQWPATLVQPVGSPLSLECTVEGTSNPNLYWYRQAAGRGLQLLFYSVGIGQISSEVPQNLSASRPQDRQFILSSKKLLLSDSGFYLCAWSTGVEAFFGQGTRLTVV.

This clone showed up just a few times. Other DNA sequences in this sample translate to the same CDR3. The chain uses TRBV5-6 and TRBJ2-2; D is unresolved. The CDR3 spans 11 residues. The germline V gene encodes CDR1 SGHDT and CDR2 YYEEEE. V lost 1 base, J lost 6 bases, and 1 base lay in between. DNA for the CDR3: TGTGCCAGCAGCTTGTCCGGGGAGCTGTTTTTT. Its translation is CASSLSGELFF.

The chain links TRBV27 to TRBJ2-1; D is tentatively TRBD1 or TRBD2 (5 bases each). V lost 3 bases and J lost 2, with 14 bases in between. CDR3 size: 16 residues. The germline CDR1 and CDR2 sequences are MNHEY and SMNVEV (reference sequence). The DNA of the CDR3 is TGTGCCAGCAGTTTTACGGGGCCTCACACCTACAATGAGCAGTTCTTC. This encodes CASSFTGPHTYNEQFF.